This TCR beta chain originates from a study of cytomegalovirus exposure and HLA in healthy donors. The study, taken as a whole, reports: In a later analysis, the majority of CMV-associated beta chains seemingly showed HLA restriction. Follow-up analysis seemed to connect common viral pathogens with several of the most significant clusters identified. Most TCR beta V segments were productive about 87% or about 30% of the time in an earlier analysis. When a later analysis was performed, an Asian-associated ancestry cluster reportedly had fewer N-insertions than the roughly 730-donor mean.

Primers for the PCR totalled 60 Vbeta and 13 Jbeta. The assay was immunoSEQ multiplex PCR, and TCRdb's table has in-frame clones only and misses some. The sample holds approximately 120,000 clones. A remark on this clone: Its antigen is unidentified.

The CDR3 totals 13 residues. Germline V gives CDR1 MNHEY, CDR2 SVGAGI. J gave up 4 bases and V 4 bases, and 4 bases lay outside the gene matches. This rearrangement joins TRBV6-5 to TRBJ2-7, with 7 bases identical to TRBD1. The TCR sequence derives from a man aged 25-40 years in good health and CMV-seronegative. The sequenced material came from PBMCs. The CDR3 protein is CASSLVQGYEQYF. CDR3 coding DNA: TGTGCCAGCAGTTTAGTACAGGGGTACGAGCAGTACTTC.